This is a list of T cell receptor beta chains from one sample in a study of T cell repertoires in ileal Crohn's disease. Produced via immunoSEQ multiplex PCR; TCRdb's table is partial and in-frame only. The sample comprises some 7,000 clones, around 86% of which are singletons, and 9% to 12% rests with the top ten. The sequencing sample was made of ileal tissue. The receptors were gathered from an adult with Crohn's disease. CDR3s include the opening cysteine and the closing phenylalanine or tryptophan. Fields, in order: V gene, J gene, clone size, D gene, CDR3 protein, CDR3 DNA. D genes are given only for firm matches. Only some rows state a clone size, as once, few, many or a class for expanded clones.

>TRBV11-2|TRBJ2-1|.|.
CASSPDFSNEQFF
TGTGCCAGCAGCCCCGATTTTAGCAATGAGCAGTTCTTC
>TRBV21-1|TRBJ2-7|.|.
CASRDTRDRTYEQYF
TGTGCCAGCAGAGATACCCGGGACAGGACCTACGAGCAGTACTTC
>TRBV14|TRBJ1-1|.|TRBD1
CASSRQGNTEAFF
TGTGCCAGCAGCCGACAGGGGAACACTGAAGCTTTCTTT
>TRBV12-5|TRBJ2-1|.|TRBD2
CASGLIPAGGPNEQFF
TGTGCTAGTGGTTTGATTCCAGCGGGGGGGCCCAATGAGCAGTTCTTC
>TRBV27|TRBJ2-1|.|TRBD2
CASSLEGERGGRDEQFF
TGTGCCAGCAGTTTAGAGGGAGAGCGGGGGGGCCGGGATGAGCAGTTCTTC
>TRBV27|TRBJ2-2|.|TRBD2
CASSKRGAGNTGELFF
TGTGCCAGCAGTAAGCGGGGGGCCGGGAACACCGGGGAGCTGTTTTTT
>TRBV19|TRBJ2-2|.|.
CASSDAGATGELFF
TGTGCCAGTAGTGATGCCGGGGCCACCGGGGAGCTGTTTTTT
>TRBV7-2|TRBJ1-6|.|.
CASSLALQGTSPLHF
TGTGCCAGCAGCTTAGCGCTTCAGGGAACTTCACCCCTCCACTTT
>TRBV5-4|TRBJ1-2|few|.
CASSHPDYYGYTF
TGTGCCAGCAGTCACCCGGACTACTATGGCTACACCTTC
>TRBV19|TRBJ2-1|few|TRBD1
CASNYRGPYNEQFF
TGTGCCAGTAACTACAGGGGCCCCTACAATGAGCAGTTCTTC
>TRBV19|TRBJ2-1|.|.
CASRDGQGGDEQFF
TGTGCCAGTAGAGATGGGCAGGGGGGCGATGAGCAGTTCTTC
>TRBV5-1|TRBJ2-1|.|TRBD2
CASGSGTTRGEQFF
TGCGCCAGCGGATCCGGGACTACCCGGGGTGAGCAGTTCTTC
>TRBV2|TRBJ2-6|.|.
CASSTGPGNVLTF
TGTGCCAGTTCTACGGGACCCGGCAACGTCCTGACTTTC
>TRBV5-1|TRBJ2-1|.|TRBD2
CASSLGTSGNNEQFF
TGCGCCAGCAGCTTGGGGACTAGCGGTAACAATGAGCAGTTCTTC
>TRBV2|TRBJ2-1|.|.
CASSVRTNNEQFF
TGTGCCAGCAGTGTCAGGACAAACAATGAGCAGTTCTTC
>TRBV4-1|TRBJ1-5|.|.
CASSQDQKENQPQHF
TGCGCCAGCAGCCAAGATCAGAAGGAGAATCAGCCCCAGCATTTT
>TRBV29-1|TRBJ2-7|.|.
CSAIDAGEQYF
TGCAGCGCCATAGATGCGGGCGAGCAGTACTTC
>TRBV7-6|TRBJ2-2|.|.
CASSPGVLSGELFF
TGTGCCAGCAGCCCAGGGGTCTTAAGCGGGGAGCTGTTTTTT
>TRBV19|TRBJ2-6|.|.
CASSMADALVLTF
TGTGCCAGTAGTATGGCAGACGCACTAGTCCTGACTTTC
>TRBV9|TRBJ2-3|once|.
CASSVAGGRTDTQYF
TGTGCCAGCAGCGTAGCTGGGGGGCGCACAGATACGCAGTATTTT
>TRBV5-6|TRBJ2-3|.|.
CASSLGDHTQYF
TGTGCCAGCAGCTTGGGGGATCATACGCAGTATTTT
>TRBV30|TRBJ1-2|.|.
CAWSWGDYGYTF
TGTGCCTGGAGTTGGGGGGACTATGGCTACACCTTC
>TRBV10-3|TRBJ2-1|.|TRBD2
CAINGGRGESEQFF
TGTGCCATCAATGGCGGGCGGGGGGAAAGTGAGCAGTTCTTC
>TRBV6-6|TRBJ1-2|few|.
CASSHRDGYTF
TGTGCCAGCAGCCACAGGGATGGCTACACCTTC
>TRBV5-4|TRBJ2-7|.|.
CASSLDTYEQYF
TGTGCCAGCAGCTTGGACACCTACGAGCAGTACTTC
>TRBV27|TRBJ2-7|.|.
CASSLTGEGTYEQYF
TGTGCCAGCAGTCTCACAGGGGAGGGGACCTACGAGCAGTACTTC
>TRBV16|TRBJ2-1|.|.
CASSRPRRLDNEQFF
TGTGCCAGCAGCCGCCCCCGAAGGCTAGACAATGAGCAGTTCTTC
>TRBV5-1|TRBJ2-7|.|TRBD1
CASSGARGRGYF
TGCGCCAGCAGCGGGGCCAGGGGGCGCGGGTACTTC
>TRBV5-1|TRBJ2-6|few|.
CASSMTASGANVLTF
TGCGCCAGCAGCATGACGGCCTCTGGGGCCAACGTCCTGACTTTC
>TRBV11-3|TRBJ2-7|.|.
CASSLVIGGSYEQYF
TGTGCCAGCAGCTTAGTAATAGGGGGCTCCTACGAGCAGTACTTC
>TRBV5-6|TRBJ2-7|.|TRBD2
CASSDRDYLSREQYF
TGTGCCAGCAGCGACCGGGACTACCTGAGTCGGGAGCAGTACTTC
>TRBV7-2|TRBJ1-3|.|.
CASSTTYGNTIYF
TGTGCCAGCAGCACCACATATGGAAACACCATATATTTT
>TRBV4-1|TRBJ2-1|.|TRBD1
CASSQSRGTGFHGEQFF
TGCGCCAGCAGCCAAAGTCGTGGGACAGGGTTTCACGGTGAGCAGTTCTTC
>TRBV29-1|TRBJ2-3|once|.
CSVEGDRSNTDTQYF
TGCAGCGTTGAAGGGGACCGATCCAACACAGATACGCAGTATTTT
>TRBV19|TRBJ2-7|.|.
CASSRRNPIYDEQYF
TGTGCCAGTAGTCGGAGAAACCCAATCTACGACGAGCAGTACTTC
>TRBV29-1|TRBJ2-7|medium-sized|TRBD1
CSVRPGTGTYEQYF
TGCAGCGTTCGCCCCGGGACAGGGACCTACGAGCAGTACTTC
>TRBV9|TRBJ1-2|.|.
CASSVALQGPYGYTF
TGTGCCAGCAGCGTAGCTTTGCAGGGGCCGTATGGCTACACCTTC
>TRBV14|TRBJ1-6|.|.
CASSRGRGYTPLHF
TGTGCCAGCAGCCGGGGCAGGGGTTATACCCCCCTCCACTTT
>TRBV6-5|TRBJ1-1|.|.
CASSSPGATEAFF
TGTGCCAGCAGTTCCCCCGGGGCCACTGAAGCTTTCTTT
>TRBV6-8|TRBJ1-6|.|.
CASSPGRGGYNSPLHF
TGTGCCAGCAGCCCCGGAAGGGGGGGGTATAATTCACCCCTCCACTTT
>TRBV4-1|TRBJ1-4|.|TRBD1
CASSRIGQVESEKLFF
TGCGCCAGCAGCCGAATCGGACAGGTCGAGTCTGAAAAACTGTTTTTT
>TRBV10-2|TRBJ1-1|.|.
CASSDRRDTEAFF
TGCGCCAGCAGTGATAGGCGGGACACTGAAGCTTTCTTT
>TRBV4-2|TRBJ1-2|few|.
CASSQDLQASYGYTF
TGTGCCAGCAGCCAAGATCTACAGGCCAGCTATGGCTACACCTTC
>TRBV13|TRBJ1-1|.|.
CASSTGTEAFF
TGTGCCAGCAGCACGGGCACTGAAGCTTTCTTT
>TRBV5-1|TRBJ2-2|.|.
CASSFTANTGELFF
TGCGCCAGCAGCTTTACAGCGAACACCGGGGAGCTGTTTTTT
>TRBV6-4|TRBJ2-3|.|.
CASSVGRSPTDTQYF
TGTGCCAGCAGTGTAGGTCGCTCGCCGACAGATACGCAGTATTTT
>TRBV27|TRBJ2-2|.|.
CASSRRDPSTGELFF
TGTGCCAGCAGCCGAAGGGACCCAAGCACCGGGGAGCTGTTTTTT
>TRBV28|TRBJ2-6|few|.
CASSLFGSGANVLTF
TGTGCCAGCAGTTTGTTCGGCTCTGGGGCCAACGTCCTGACTTTC
>TRBV30|TRBJ1-2|.|.
CAWNPEGSLGYTF
TGTGCCTGGAATCCGGAGGGATCCCTAGGCTACACCTTC